This T cell receptor (beta chain) was recorded in a study of T cells after yellow fever vaccination. In the study overall: Fractions of limited cellularity were prepared by means of SMART-Seq v4 Ultra Low Input. Notes on the study in general: Most primary-vaccination clones recurred post-booster (roughly 96% CD4, 88% CD8). Peaking on day 5 versus 15, the secondary response was faster but weaker.

Universal primer sites and UMIs were introduced during 5'RACE template-switching synthesis of TCR cDNA. TCRdb reprocessed the 5' RACE reads with MiXCR, giving one entry per CDR3 protein. The data contain roughly 500,000 distinct CDR3 sequences, 19% of them singletons. Of note for this clonotype: Its antigen remains unidentified.

The TCR was taken from a young man who received the YFV17D yellow fever vaccine. The material sequenced was PBMCs, taken 15 days after the yellow fever booster vaccination.

In DNA, the CDR3 is TGCAGAGGGACTAGCGGGAGTCCGGGGTCCTACAATGAGCAGTTCTTC. Amino acid sequence: CRGTSGSPGSYNEQFF. V usage is TRBV20-1 and J usage is TRBJ2-1, with TRBD2 identical over 14 bases. CDR3 size: 16 residues. From germline, CDR1 is DFQATT and CDR2 SNEGSKA (reference sequence).